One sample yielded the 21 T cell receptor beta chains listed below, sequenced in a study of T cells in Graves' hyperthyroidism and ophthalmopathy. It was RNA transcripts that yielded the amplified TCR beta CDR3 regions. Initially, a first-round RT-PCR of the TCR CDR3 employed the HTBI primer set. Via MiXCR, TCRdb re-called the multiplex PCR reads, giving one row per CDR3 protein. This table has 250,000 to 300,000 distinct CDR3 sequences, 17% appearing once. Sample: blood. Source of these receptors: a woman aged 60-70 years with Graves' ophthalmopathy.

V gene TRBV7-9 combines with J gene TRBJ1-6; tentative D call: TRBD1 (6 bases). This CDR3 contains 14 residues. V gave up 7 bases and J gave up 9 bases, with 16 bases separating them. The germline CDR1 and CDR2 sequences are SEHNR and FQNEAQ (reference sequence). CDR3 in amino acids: CASTLGGAGSPLHF. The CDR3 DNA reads TGTGCCAGCACCTTGGGGGGGGCCGGTTCACCCCTCCACTTT.

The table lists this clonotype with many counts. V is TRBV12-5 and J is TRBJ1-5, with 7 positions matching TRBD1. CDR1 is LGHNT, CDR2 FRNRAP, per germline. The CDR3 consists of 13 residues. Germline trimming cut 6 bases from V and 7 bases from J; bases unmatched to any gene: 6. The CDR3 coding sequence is TGTGCTAGTGGCTCAGGGGGAGGACAGCCCCAGCATTTT. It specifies CASGSGGGQPQHF.

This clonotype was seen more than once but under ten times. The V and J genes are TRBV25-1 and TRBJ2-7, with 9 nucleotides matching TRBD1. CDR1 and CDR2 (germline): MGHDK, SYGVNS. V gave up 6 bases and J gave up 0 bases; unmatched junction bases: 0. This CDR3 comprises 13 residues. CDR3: CASRTGGSYEQYF. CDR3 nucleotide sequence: TGTGCCAGCAGGACAGGGGGCTCCTACGAGCAGTACTTC.

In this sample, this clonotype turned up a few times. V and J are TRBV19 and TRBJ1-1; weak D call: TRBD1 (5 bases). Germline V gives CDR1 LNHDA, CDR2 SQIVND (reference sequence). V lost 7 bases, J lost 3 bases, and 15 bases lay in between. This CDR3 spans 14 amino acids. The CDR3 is CASTDPGQYTEAFF. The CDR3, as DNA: TGTGCCAGTACCGATCCTGGACAATACACTGAAGCTTTCTTT.

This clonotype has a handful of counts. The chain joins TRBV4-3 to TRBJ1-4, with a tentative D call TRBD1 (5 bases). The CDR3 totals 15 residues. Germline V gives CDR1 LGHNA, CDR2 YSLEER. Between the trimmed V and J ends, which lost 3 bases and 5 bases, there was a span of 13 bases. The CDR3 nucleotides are TGCGCCAGCAGCCAGGGGCGACCGTTAAATGAAAAACTGTTTTTT. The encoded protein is CASSQGRPLNEKLFF.

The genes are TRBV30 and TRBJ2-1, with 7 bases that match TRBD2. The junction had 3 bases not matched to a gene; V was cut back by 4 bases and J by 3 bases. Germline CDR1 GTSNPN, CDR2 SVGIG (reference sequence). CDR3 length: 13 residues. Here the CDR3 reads CAWMGGFYNEQFF. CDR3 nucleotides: TGTGCCTGGATGGGGGGGTTCTACAATGAGCAGTTCTTC.

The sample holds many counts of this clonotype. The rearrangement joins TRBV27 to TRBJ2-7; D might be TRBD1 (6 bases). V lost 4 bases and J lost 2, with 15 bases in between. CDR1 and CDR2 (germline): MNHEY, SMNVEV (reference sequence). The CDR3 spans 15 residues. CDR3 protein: CASSSIQGPTYEQYF. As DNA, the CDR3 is TGTGCCAGCAGTTCTATACAGGGACCGACCTACGAGCAGTACTTC.

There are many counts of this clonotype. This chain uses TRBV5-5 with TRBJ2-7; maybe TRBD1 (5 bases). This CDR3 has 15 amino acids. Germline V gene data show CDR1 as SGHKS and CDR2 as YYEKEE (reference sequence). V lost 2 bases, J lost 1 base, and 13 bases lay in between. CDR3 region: CASSLSPGPSYEQYF. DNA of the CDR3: TGTGCCAGCAGCTTAAGTCCAGGGCCATCCTACGAGCAGTACTTC.

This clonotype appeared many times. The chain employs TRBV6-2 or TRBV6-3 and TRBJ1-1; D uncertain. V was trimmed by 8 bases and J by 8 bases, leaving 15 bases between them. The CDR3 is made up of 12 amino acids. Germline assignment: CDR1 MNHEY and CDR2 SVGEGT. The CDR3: CASLGWMREAFF. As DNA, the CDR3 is TGTGCCAGCCTAGGGTGGATGCGGGAAGCTTTCTTT.

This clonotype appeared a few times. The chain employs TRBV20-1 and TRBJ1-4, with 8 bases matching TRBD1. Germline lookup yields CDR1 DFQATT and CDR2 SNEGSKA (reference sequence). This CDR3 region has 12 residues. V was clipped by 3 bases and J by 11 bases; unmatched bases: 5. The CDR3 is CSARTTGEKLFF. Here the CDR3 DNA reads TGCAGTGCTAGGACGACAGGGGAGAAACTGTTTTTT.

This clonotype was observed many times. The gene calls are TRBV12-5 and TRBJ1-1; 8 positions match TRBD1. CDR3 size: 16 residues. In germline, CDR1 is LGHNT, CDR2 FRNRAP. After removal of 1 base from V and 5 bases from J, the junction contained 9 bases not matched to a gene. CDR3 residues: CASGLDPGGAYTEAFF. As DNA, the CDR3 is TGTGCTAGTGGTTTGGATCCAGGGGGCGCTTATACTGAAGCTTTCTTT.

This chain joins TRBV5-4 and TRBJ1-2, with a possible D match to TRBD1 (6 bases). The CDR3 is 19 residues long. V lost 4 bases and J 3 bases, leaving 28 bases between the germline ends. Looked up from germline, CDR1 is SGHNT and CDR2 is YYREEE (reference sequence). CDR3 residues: CASSTFFRGGRGFDYGYTF. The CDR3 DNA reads TGTGCCAGCAGCACCTTTTTCCGGGGGGGGCGAGGTTTTGACTATGGCTACACCTTC.

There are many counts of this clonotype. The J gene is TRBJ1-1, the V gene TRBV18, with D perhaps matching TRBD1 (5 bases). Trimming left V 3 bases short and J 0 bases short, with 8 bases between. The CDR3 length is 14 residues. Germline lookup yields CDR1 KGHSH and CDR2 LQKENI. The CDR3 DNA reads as TGTGCCAGCTCACCCAGGGAGTTGAACACTGAAGCTTTCTTT. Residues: CASSPRELNTEAFF. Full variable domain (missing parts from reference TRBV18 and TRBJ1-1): NAGVMQNPRHLVRRRGQEARLRCSPMKGHSHVYWYRQLPEEGLKFMVYLQKENIIDESGMPKERFSAEFPKEGPSILRIQQVVRGDSAAYFCASSPRELNTEAFFGQGTRLTVV.

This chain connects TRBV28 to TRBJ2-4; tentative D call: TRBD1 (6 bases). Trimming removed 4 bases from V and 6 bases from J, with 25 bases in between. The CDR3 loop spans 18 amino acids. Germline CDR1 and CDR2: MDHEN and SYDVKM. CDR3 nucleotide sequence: TGTGCCAGCAGTTCGCTCTTCCCCCCCAGAACACAGGGAAACATTCAGTACTTC. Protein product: CASSSLFPPRTQGNIQYF.

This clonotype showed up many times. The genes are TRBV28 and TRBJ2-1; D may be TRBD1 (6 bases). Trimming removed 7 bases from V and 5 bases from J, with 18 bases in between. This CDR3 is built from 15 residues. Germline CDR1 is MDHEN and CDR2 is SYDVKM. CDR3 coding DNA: TGTGCCAGCAATTTGGGGGCCATGGGAAACAATGAGCAGTTCTTC. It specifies CASNLGAMGNNEQFF. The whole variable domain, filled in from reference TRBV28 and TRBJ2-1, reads DVKVTQSSRYLVKRTGEKVFLECVQDMDHENMFWYRQDPGLGLRLIYFSYDVKMKEKGDIPEGYSVSREKKERFSLILESASTNQTSMYLCASNLGAMGNNEQFFGPGTRLTVL.

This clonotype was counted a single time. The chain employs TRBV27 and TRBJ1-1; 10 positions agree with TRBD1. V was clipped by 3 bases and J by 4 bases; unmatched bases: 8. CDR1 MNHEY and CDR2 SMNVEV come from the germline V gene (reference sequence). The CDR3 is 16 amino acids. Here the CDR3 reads CASSFLTGGAGTEAFF. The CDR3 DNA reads TGTGCCAGCAGTTTCCTGACAGGGGGCGCGGGCACTGAAGCTTTCTTT.

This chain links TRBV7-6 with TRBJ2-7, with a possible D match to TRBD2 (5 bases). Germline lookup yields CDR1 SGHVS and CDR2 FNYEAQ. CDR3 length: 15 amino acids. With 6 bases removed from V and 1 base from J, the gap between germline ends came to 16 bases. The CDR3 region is CASSSPQRGSYEQYF. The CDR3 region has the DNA TGTGCCAGCAGTTCCCCTCAGCGAGGGTCCTACGAGCAGTACTTC. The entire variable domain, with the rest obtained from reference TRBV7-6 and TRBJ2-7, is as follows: GAGVSQSPRYKVTKRGQDVALRCDPISGHVSLYWYRQALGQGPEFLTYFNYEAQQDKSGLPNDRFSAERPEGSISTLTIQRTEQRDSAMYRCASSSPQRGSYEQYFGPGTRLTVT.

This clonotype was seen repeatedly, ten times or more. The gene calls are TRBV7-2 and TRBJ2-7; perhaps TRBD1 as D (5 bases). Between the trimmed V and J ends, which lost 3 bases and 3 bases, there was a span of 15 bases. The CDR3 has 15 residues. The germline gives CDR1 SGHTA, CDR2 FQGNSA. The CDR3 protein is CASSLTSGNGYEQYF. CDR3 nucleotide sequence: TGTGCCAGCAGCTTGACTTCAGGGAATGGCTACGAGCAGTACTTC.

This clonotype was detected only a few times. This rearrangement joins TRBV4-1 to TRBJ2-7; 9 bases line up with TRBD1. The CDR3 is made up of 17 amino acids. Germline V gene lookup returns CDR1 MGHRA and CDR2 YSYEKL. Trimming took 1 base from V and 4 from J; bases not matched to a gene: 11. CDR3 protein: CASSQASPGQGDYEQYF. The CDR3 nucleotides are TGCGCCAGCAGCCAAGCATCACCGGGACAGGGAGATTACGAGCAGTACTTC.

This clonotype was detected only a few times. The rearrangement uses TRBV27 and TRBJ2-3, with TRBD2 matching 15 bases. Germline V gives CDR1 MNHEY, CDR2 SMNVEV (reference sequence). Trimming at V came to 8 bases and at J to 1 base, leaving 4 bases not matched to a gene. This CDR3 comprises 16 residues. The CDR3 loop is CASRGLAGGGTDTQYF. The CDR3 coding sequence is TGTGCCAGCCGGGGACTAGCGGGAGGAGGCACAGATACGCAGTATTTT.

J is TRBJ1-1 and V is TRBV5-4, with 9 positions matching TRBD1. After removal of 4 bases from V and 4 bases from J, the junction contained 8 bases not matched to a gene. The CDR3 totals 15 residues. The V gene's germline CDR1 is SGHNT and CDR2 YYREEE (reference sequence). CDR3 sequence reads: CASSMKQGAGTEAFF. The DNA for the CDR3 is TGTGCCAGCAGCATGAAACAGGGGGCCGGCACTGAAGCTTTCTTT.